This passage covers 10 T cell receptor gamma chains from one sample sequenced in a study of Vδ1+ human thymocytes. Points from the study as a whole: Highly polyclonal TRG and TRD repertoires with Gaussian CDR3 length distributions appeared in thymus.

These receptors have no known antigen. The template was reverse-transcribed extracted RNA. CDR3 amplicons came from multiplex PCR with pooled V-gene forward and constant-region reverse primers. TCRdb fed the multiplex PCR reads into CATT to redo clone calling. The sample carries about 36,000 gamma-chain clones, around 21% recorded once. Sequenced: Vdelta1+ gamma-delta thymocytes from the thymus. Documented subset: FACS-sorted CD3+ TCRalphabeta- TCRVdelta1+ TCRVdelta2- thymocytes. The receptors were gathered from a girl less than two years old who had congenital heart surgery.

Comments on this clone: Other DNA sequences of this sample code for an identical CDR3. The J gene is TRGJ1 or TRGJ2, the V gene TRGV9. The trim removed 1 base at V and 1 base at J, leaving 7 bases unmatched. Germline V gene data show CDR1 as GITISATS and CDR2 as ISYDGTV (reference sequence). The CDR3 extends over 15 amino acids. CDR3 bases: TGTGCCTTGTGGGAGGTCCCGCCCAATTATTATAAGAAACTCTTT. Its translation is CALWEVPPNYYKKLF.

This clone was recorded a few times. A much more abundant neighbour one base away suggests this may be a read error. Other DNA sequences of this sample code for an identical CDR3. This chain joins TRGV9 and TRGJ1 or TRGJ2. From germline, CDR1 is GITISATS and CDR2 ISYDGTV (reference sequence). The CDR3 length is 12 residues. In nucleotides, the CDR3 is TGTGCCTTGTGGGAGGTGGAGTATAAGAAGCTCTTT. It encodes CALWEVEYKKLF.

The chain combines TRGV3 with TRGJ1 or TRGJ2. Germline trimming cut 0 bases from V and 2 bases from J; bases unmatched to any gene: 4. There are 14 residues in the CDR3. Germline CDR1 VTNTFY, CDR2 YDVSTARD (reference sequence). The CDR3 sequence: CATWDRLDYYKKLF. The CDR3 DNA is TGTGCCACCTGGGACAGGCTAGATTATTATAAGAAACTCTTT.

This clone occurred a few times. The identical CDR3 is also encoded by other nucleotide sequences in the sample. V usage is TRGV3 and J usage is TRGJ1 or TRGJ2. The V gene end was trimmed by 2 bases and the J gene end by 11 bases; junction bases not matched to a gene: 3. The germline V gene has CDR1 VTNTFY and CDR2 YDVSTARD (reference sequence). This CDR3 comprises 10 residues. In nucleotides, the CDR3 is TGTGCCACCTGGGACACAGAGAAACTCTTT. Amino acid sequence: CATWDTEKLF.

This clone appeared a few times. The chain uses TRGV9 and TRGJ1 or TRGJ2. Germline-derived CDR1 and CDR2 are GITISATS and ISYDGTV (reference sequence). The V and J ends lost 0 bases and 13 bases, in that order; junction bases with no gene match: 6. The CDR3 totals 11 residues. The CDR3 sequence is CALWEVHCKLF. The DNA for the CDR3 is TGTGCCTTGTGGGAGGTGCATTGCAAACTCTTT.

This sequence joins TRGV2 and TRGJ1 or TRGJ2. The CDR3 covers 12 residues. With 4 bases clipped from V and 9 bases from J, the junction kept 9 bases outside the gene matches. CDR1 is EGSNGY and CDR2 is YDSYNSKV in the germline V gene. The CDR3 reads CATWDEGFKKLF. The DNA of the CDR3 is TGTGCCACCTGGGATGAGGGATTTAAGAAACTCTTT.

This clone is deemed medium-sized. This sequence joins TRGV4 and TRGJ1 or TRGJ2. V lost 6 bases, J lost 0 bases, and 2 bases stayed unmatched. The CDR3 extends over 12 amino acids. Germline-derived CDR1 and CDR2 are EGSTGY and YDSYTSSV. As DNA, the CDR3 is TGTGCCACCTGGAAGAATTATTATAAGAAACTCTTT. It translates to CATWKNYYKKLF.

This clone was recorded a few times. The chain carries TRGV9 and TRGJ1 or TRGJ2. V dropped 4 bases and J dropped 8; count of bases not matched to a gene: 17. This CDR3 has 15 amino acids. From germline, CDR1 is GITISATS and CDR2 ISYDGTV (reference sequence). The CDR3 region has the DNA TGTGCCTTGTGGGACTTCCTGGGGGTGGGAAATAAGAAACTCTTT. Its protein is CALWDFLGVGNKKLF.

Remarks on this clone: This may be a read error, as it is one base from a much larger clone. This CDR3 is also generated by other DNA sequences in the sample. The chain links TRGV2 to TRGJP2. This CDR3 has 15 amino acids. The V gene's germline CDR1 is EGSNGY and CDR2 YDSYNSKV. The CDR3 protein is CATWDGRGSDWIKTF. In DNA form, the CDR3 reads TGTGCCACCTGGGACGGGCGAGGTAGTGATTGGATCAAGACGTTC.

Of note for this clone: Other DNA sequences in the same sample also yield this CDR3. J is TRGJ1 or TRGJ2 and V is TRGV4. Looked up from germline, CDR1 is EGSTGY and CDR2 is YDSYTSSV. The CDR3 length is 14 residues. J lost 3 bases, V lost 0 bases, and 5 bases had no gene match. The CDR3 loop is CATWDGPRYYKKLF. CDR3 in DNA: TGTGCCACCTGGGATGGGCCCCGTTATTATAAGAAACTCTTT.